This TCR beta chain was profiled in a study of metastatic and nonmetastatic thyroid tumors. Across the whole study: The comparison covered peripheral blood and tumor or nodule tissue in malignant and benign thyroid patients.

The study's findings and limits: According to reports, the diversity of TCR beta was significantly higher in malignant thyroid tumors than in benign nodules, and this held in both blood and tumor samples.

The junction had 5 bases not matched to a gene; V was cut back by 0 bases and J by 4 bases. The germline CDR1 and CDR2 sequences are SGHRS and YFSETQ. This CDR3 spans 15 amino acids. Every patient underwent thyroid surgery untreated. TCRdb re-called clones from the PCR reads using MiXCR. Among roughly 57,000 clones, 20% were seen once, and the ten largest hold 4% to 5%. This clone has at least ten counts. What it recognizes is unknown. The specimen was blood. The sequence derives from a female donor with papillary thyroid cancer or a benign thyroid nodule (not recorded which). Some clones in this sample may be carry-over from other donors' samples. The V call is TRBV5-1, the J call TRBJ2-7; 9 bases are a match to TRBD2. The CDR3 sequence: CASSLDLAGLYEQYF. For the CDR3, the DNA is TGCGCCAGCAGCTTGGACCTAGCGGGATTGTACGAGCAGTACTTC.